The TCR beta chain described here comes from a study of OX40 agonist ivuxolimab in advanced cancers. Study-wide context: The study gave patients intravenous ivuxolimab at 0.01 to 10 mg/kg every 2 weeks. Two cutaneous melanoma patients and one hepatocellular carcinoma patient, three in all, had partial responses. Among those enrolled, mean age was roughly 55 years (range roughly 20 to 85) and 75% to 85% were male. General study findings and limits: By week 6 at 0.1 to 3.0 mg/kg, blood CD4+ and CD8+ T cells had expanded clonally.

CDR1 MNHNS and CDR2 SASEGT come from the germline V gene. The ends were cut back, 2 bases at V and 4 bases at J, with 14 bases in the middle. This CDR3 contains 15 residues. The method was immunoSEQ multiplex PCR; TCRdb's version includes in-frame clones alone and lacks a portion of them. The sample holds 43,000 or so clones, roughly three quarters seen once. A word on this clone: The antigen is not known.

The sequence was obtained from an adult with an advanced solid tumor such as melanoma, head and neck, liver or kidney cancer. Sequenced here: CD4+ or CD8+ T cells sorted from blood, sampled in a trial of the OX40 agonist ivuxolimab. The J gene is TRBJ1-2, the V gene TRBV6-1, with D unresolved. The CDR3 DNA reads as TGTGCCAGCAGTGAACCCCGGGGAGGGCCCTATGGCTACACCTTC. Translation gives CASSEPRGGPYGYTF.